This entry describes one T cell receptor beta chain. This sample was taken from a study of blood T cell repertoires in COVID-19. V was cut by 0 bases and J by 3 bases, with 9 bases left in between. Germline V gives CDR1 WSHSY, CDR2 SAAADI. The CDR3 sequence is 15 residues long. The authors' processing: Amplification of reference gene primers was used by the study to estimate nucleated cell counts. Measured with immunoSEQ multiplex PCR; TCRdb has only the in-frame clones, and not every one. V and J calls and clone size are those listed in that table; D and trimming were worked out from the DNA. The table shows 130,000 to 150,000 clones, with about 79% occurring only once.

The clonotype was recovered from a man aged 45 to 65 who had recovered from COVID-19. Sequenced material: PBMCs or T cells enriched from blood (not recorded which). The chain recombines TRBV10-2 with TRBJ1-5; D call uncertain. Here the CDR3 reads CASSESNGVNQPQHF. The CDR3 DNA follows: TGCGCCAGCAGTGAGTCTAACGGGGTCAATCAGCCCCAGCATTTT.